This paragraph reports one T cell receptor (beta chain). The source of the sample is a study of cytomegalovirus exposure and HLA in healthy donors. PCR used 60 Vbeta primers and 13 Jbeta primers. Measured with immunoSEQ multiplex PCR; TCRdb has only the in-frame clones, and not every one. The top ten hold approximately 0.55% of the sample, which has around 180,000 clones, 82% seen once. V lost 2 bases and J 2 bases, leaving 10 bases between the germline ends. Germline values: CDR1 MRHNA, CDR2 SNTAGT. This CDR3 has 15 amino acids. This TCR came from a woman aged 45-59 years in good health and CMV-seronegative. Sequenced sample: PBMCs. V is TRBV6-4 and J is TRBJ2-1; weak D call: TRBD1 (5 bases). CDR3 nucleotides: TGTGCCAGCAGTGACAGGGGAAGACCCTACAATGAGCAGTTCTTC. It yields the protein CASSDRGRPYNEQFF.